One sample yielded the 22 T cell receptor beta chains listed below, sequenced in a study of Graves' ophthalmopathy and Graves' hyperthyroidism. TCR beta CDR3 amplification used RNA transcripts. HTBI primers were used in a first-round RT-PCR, which preceded a second-round multiplex PCR. MiXCR, applied by TCRdb to the multiplex PCR reads, yields one record per CDR3 protein. In the table there are hundreds of thousands of distinct CDR3 sequences, roughly 41% of which are singletons. Sequencing was performed on peripheral blood. These receptors originate from an adult man with Graves' ophthalmopathy.

The chain has TRBV4-1 and TRBJ1-1; no reliable D call. The CDR3 is 13 amino acids. Per the germline V gene, CDR1 is MGHRA and CDR2 is YSYEKL. V was cut by 0 bases and J by 10 bases, with 12 bases left in between. The CDR3 protein is CASSQDWRGRAFF. As DNA, the CDR3 is TGCGCCAGCAGCCAAGATTGGCGGGGAAGAGCTTTCTTT.

A note on this clonotype: A much more abundant neighbour one base away suggests this may be a read error. V usage is TRBV2 and J usage is TRBJ1-1, with D hard to call. This CDR3 is 14 amino acids long. Germline values: CDR1 SNHLY, CDR2 FYNNEI. As DNA, the CDR3 is TGTACCAGCAGCCAAGAGGGTCGAAACACTGAAGCTTTCTTT. The encoded protein is CTSSQEGRNTEAFF.

This clonotype appeared once. The rearrangement links TRBV19 to TRBJ1-5; D possibly corresponds to TRBD1 (5 bases). There are 14 residues in the CDR3. CDR1 LNHDA and CDR2 SQIVND come from the germline V gene (reference sequence). V shed 5 bases and J shed 11 bases, with 19 bases lying between them. The CDR3 DNA follows: TGTGCCAGTAGTCCAGCAAGACAGCAAGAGACCCAGCATTTT. Residues: CASSPARQQETQHF. The variable domain in full, with the rest retrieved from reference TRBV19 and TRBJ1-5, is DGGITQSPKYLFRKEGQNVTLSCEQNLNHDAMYWYRQDPGQGLRLIYYSQIVNDFQKGDIAEGYSVSREKKESFPLTVTSAQKNPTAFYLCASSPARQQETQHFGDGTRLSIL.

The J gene is TRBJ2-1, the V gene TRBV7-2; no reliable D call. Germline V lookup: CDR1 SGHTA, CDR2 FQGNSA. With 3 bases removed from V and 9 bases from J, the gap between germline ends came to 9 bases. This CDR3 has 12 residues. The CDR3 sequence: CASSFLSTEQFF. Here the CDR3 DNA reads TGTGCCAGCAGCTTTTTGAGTACTGAGCAGTTCTTC. Complete variable domain (other parts from reference TRBV7-2 and TRBJ2-1): GAGVSQSPSNKVTEKGKDVELRCDPISGHTALYWYRQSLGQGLEFLIYFQGNSAPDKSGLPSDRFSAERTGGSVSTLTIQRTQQEDSAVYLCASSFLSTEQFFGPGTRLTVL.

The CDR3 region is CSARDARLDSYEQYF. In nucleotides, the CDR3 is TGCAGTGCTAGAGACGCGAGACTCGACTCCTACGAGCAGTACTTC. J is TRBJ2-7 and V is TRBV20-1, with unresolved D. The CDR3 is made up of 15 amino acids. CDR1 is DFQATT, CDR2 SNEGSKA, per germline (reference sequence). Trimming shortened V by 0 bases and J by 0 bases, and 12 bases separated the two germline ends.

The V call is TRBV24-1, the J call TRBJ2-7; TRBD1 aligns across 8 bases. Looked up from germline, CDR1 is KGHDR and CDR2 is SFDVKD. With 3 bases clipped from V and 7 bases from J, the junction kept 16 bases outside the gene matches. The CDR3 length is 17 residues. The CDR3 sequence is CATSDPPSGQGAGEQYF. The CDR3 region has the DNA TGTGCCACCAGTGATCCCCCGTCCGGCCAGGGGGCCGGGGAGCAGTACTTC.

In its sample, this clonotype was seen a few times. Compared with germline, one end of the junction differs, possibly owing to a read error. The V and J genes are TRBV10-2 and TRBJ1-2, with D possibly TRBD1 on 6 matching bases. From germline, CDR1 is WSHSY and CDR2 SAAADI. The CDR3 loop spans 15 amino acids. CDR3 amino acids: CASSYFAGDSGGYTF. Written as DNA, the CDR3 is TGTGCCAGCAGTTACTTCGCAGGGGATAGTGGCGGCTACACCTTC.

This clonotype was picked up a small number of times. The chain has TRBV20-1 and TRBJ2-7, with D maybe TRBD2 (5 bases). In germline, CDR1 is DFQATT, CDR2 SNEGSKA (reference sequence). The CDR3 totals 14 residues. With 5 bases removed from V and 2 bases from J, the gap between germline ends came to 16 bases. DNA for the CDR3: TGCAGTGCTCGAAGCGGCCCTCTTACCTACGAGCAGTACTTC. Translation: CSARSGPLTYEQYF.

V usage is TRBV7-2 and J usage is TRBJ1-4; TRBD1 is a possible D gene (6 bases). The V gene's germline CDR1 is SGHTA and CDR2 FQGNSA. The V and J ends lost 5 bases and 8 bases respectively, with 24 bases between them. CDR3 length: 17 amino acids. The CDR3 bases are TGTGCCAGCAGCCCCCGGGACATACCGGATATACCCGAAAAACTGTTTTTT. This sequence encodes CASSPRDIPDIPEKLFF. Using reference TRBV7-2 and TRBJ1-4 for the parts outside the CDR3, the full variable domain is GAGVSQSPSNKVTEKGKDVELRCDPISGHTALYWYRQSLGQGLEFLIYFQGNSAPDKSGLPSDRFSAERTGGSVSTLTIQRTQQEDSAVYLCASSPRDIPDIPEKLFFGSGTQLSVL.

The V call is TRBV10-3, the J call TRBJ1-3, with no clear D. Germline V gene sequence: CDR1 ENHRY, CDR2 SYGVKD. This CDR3 spans 14 amino acids. Trimming cost V 0 bases and J 7 bases, with 10 bases left between them. This CDR3 is CAISESQATNTIYF. The CDR3 DNA sequence: TGTGCCATCAGTGAGTCCCAGGCAACGAACACCATATATTTT.

In its sample, this clonotype was seen a few times. The J gene is TRBJ1-5, the V gene TRBV9; D not resolved. Trimming removed 2 bases at V and 2 bases at J, with 11 bases between. The CDR3 loop spans 15 amino acids. Germline CDR1 SGDLS, CDR2 YYNGEE. This CDR3 is CASSVSVNGNQPQHF. The CDR3 DNA sequence: TGTGCCAGCAGCGTTTCAGTTAATGGCAATCAGCCCCAGCATTTT.

The chain joins TRBV7-2 to TRBJ1-4, with D possibly being TRBD1 (5 bases). The V end was cut by 11 bases, the J end by 10 bases, with 20 bases between. The CDR3 runs 13 residues. CDR1 and CDR2 (germline): SGHTA, FQGNSA. In nucleotides, the CDR3 is TGTGCCCCCCACAGGACGGGTTCGGGAAAACTGTTTTTT. Amino acids: CAPHRTGSGKLFF.

This clonotype has at least ten counts. This chain links TRBV7-8 with TRBJ2-7, with D tentatively TRBD1 or TRBD2 (5 bases each). CDR1 and CDR2 from the germline V gene are SGHVS and FQNEAQ. Trimming stripped 0 bases from V and 6 bases from J, with 12 bases between. The CDR3 runs 14 residues. DNA of the CDR3: TGTGCCAGCAGCTTAGCGGATGGGGGTAGCGAGCAGTACTTC. Translated, it gives CASSLADGGSEQYF.

The CDR3 nucleotides are TGTGCCAGCAGCTTGGAGGCCGGGGGCGGGGAGCTGTTTTTT. Its protein is CASSLEAGGGELFF. The genes are TRBV5-4 and TRBJ2-2; maybe TRBD2 (6 bases). CDR3 length: 14 residues. Per germline, CDR1 SGHNT and CDR2 YYREEE (reference sequence). Trimming cost V 0 bases and J 7 bases, with 10 bases left between them.

The chain has TRBV7-9 and TRBJ1-1, with 8 bases lining up with TRBD1. With 6 bases clipped from V and 11 bases from J, the junction kept 8 bases outside the gene matches. The CDR3 contains 12 residues. From germline, CDR1 is SEHNR and CDR2 FQNEAQ (reference sequence). CDR3 residues: CASSVETGDAFF. In DNA, the CDR3 is TGTGCCAGCAGTGTAGAGACAGGGGATGCTTTCTTT. Complete variable domain (other parts from reference TRBV7-9 and TRBJ1-1): DTGVSQNPRHKITKRGQNVTFRCDPISEHNRLYWYRQTLGQGPEFLTYFQNEAQLEKSRLLSDRFSAERPKGSFSTLEIQRTEQGDSAMYLCASSVETGDAFFGQGTRLTVV.

This clonotype has at least ten counts. The chain uses TRBV20-1 and TRBJ1-1; TRBD1 matches at 8 bases. Germline V gene lookup returns CDR1 DFQATT and CDR2 SNEGSKA (reference sequence). This CDR3 has 12 amino acids. Unmatched junction bases numbered 3, after V lost 2 bases and J lost 7 bases. This CDR3 reads CSARIDRGEAFF. The CDR3 DNA reads as TGCAGTGCTAGAATTGACAGGGGTGAAGCTTTCTTT.

This clonotype has just a few counts. The chain is built from TRBV20-1 and TRBJ1-4; D remains unclear. The V gene's germline CDR1 is DFQATT and CDR2 SNEGSKA (reference sequence). The CDR3 totals 16 residues. The ends were cut back, 0 bases at V and 0 bases at J, with 11 bases in the middle. CDR3: CSARDSTQATNEKLFF. The DNA of the CDR3 is TGCAGTGCTAGAGATTCGACACAAGCAACTAATGAAAAACTGTTTTTT.

This chain uses TRBV7-3 with TRBJ2-5, with 8 bases matching TRBD2. The junction had 6 bases not matched to a gene; V was cut back by 5 bases and J by 4 bases. This CDR3 is 14 amino acids long. The germline V gene has CDR1 SGHTA and CDR2 FQGTGA. CDR3 nucleotide sequence: TGTGCCAGCAGCGCTAGCGGGTTTTTAGAGACCCAGTACTTC. Translation: CASSASGFLETQYF. Full variable domain (outside the CDR3, taken from reference TRBV7-3 and TRBJ2-5): GAGVSQTPSNKVTEKGKYVELRCDPISGHTALYWYRQSLGQGPEFLIYFQGTGAADDSGLPNDRFFAVRPEGSVSTLKIQRTERGDSAVYLCASSASGFLETQYFGPGTRLLVL.

This chain joins TRBV29-1 and TRBJ2-5; D might be TRBD2 (5 bases). Per germline, CDR1 SQVTM and CDR2 ANQGSEA. The CDR3 length is 14 residues. V was shortened by 1 base and J by 5 bases, with 14 bases between the two germline ends. The CDR3 loop is CSVEGGSGWETQYF. CDR3 DNA sequence: TGCAGCGTTGAAGGCGGGTCAGGTTGGGAGACCCAGTACTTC.

This clonotype was seen many times. The CDR3: CAIRSSGELFF. DNA for the CDR3: TGTGCCATCCGGAGCTCCGGGGAGCTGTTTTTT. This chain uses TRBV10-3 with TRBJ2-2; unclear D gene. Trimming shortened V by 8 bases and J by 6 bases, and 7 bases separated the two germline ends. The CDR3 runs 11 residues. CDR1 is ENHRY, CDR2 SYGVKD, per germline.

This clonotype showed up just a few times. V usage is TRBV7-9 and J usage is TRBJ1-2; 9 bases match TRBD1. The CDR3 extends over 15 amino acids. The V gene end was trimmed by 4 bases and the J gene end by 4 bases; junction bases not matched to a gene: 7. In germline, CDR1 is SEHNR, CDR2 FQNEAQ (reference sequence). The CDR3 coding sequence is TGTGCCAGCAGCTCCGAGTGGGACAGGGCCTATGGCTACACCTTC. This translates into CASSSEWDRAYGYTF.

In the case of this clonotype: One end of the junction fails to match germline, which may point to a read error. The chain is built from TRBV5-1 and TRBJ1-2; 7 nucleotides line up with TRBD1. The V gene's germline CDR1 is SGHRS and CDR2 YFSETQ. The CDR3 spans 13 residues. CDR3 sequence reads: CASNLQGGRGYTF. The DNA for the CDR3 is TGTGCCAGCAACTTGCAGGGGGGTCGGGGCTACACCTTC.